This record concerns one TCR beta chain sequence. The CDR3 runs to 13 residues. The V gene lost 2 bases and the J gene lost 8 bases, with 10 bases spanning the gap. From germline, CDR1 is MNHEY and CDR2 SMNVEV (reference sequence). The data are from a study of blood T cell repertoires in COVID-19. Some clones are missing from TCRdb's copy, which holds only in-frame ones; the method was immunoSEQ multiplex PCR. The table shows fewer than 120,000 clones, with nearly 90% occurring only once. The sequence was collected from a human donor in a cohort sampled during active COVID-19. Sequenced: peripheral blood. The chain employs TRBV27 and TRBJ2-1, with a tentative D call TRBD2 (6 bases). CDR3 residues: CASSLQAGDEQFF. The CDR3 DNA sequence: TGTGCCAGCAGTTTACAAGCGGGCGATGAGCAGTTCTTC.